This T cell receptor (beta chain) is drawn from a study of shared clonotypes between healthy human individuals. Notes on the study in general: Generation probabilities were higher for clonotypes shared across all four sorted-subset donors than for unshared ones.

Assay execution proceeded at the deep level. Clones were read by immunoSEQ multiplex PCR, and TCRdb kept only the in-frame ones, dropping some. The sample includes roughly 720,000 clones, roughly 91% of them seen just once. On this clone: The target antigen is unknown.

The length of the CDR3 is 14 residues. The germline V gene encodes CDR1 GTSNPN and CDR2 SVGIG (reference sequence). J was trimmed by 4 bases and V by 0 bases; bases with no gene match: 4. V usage is TRBV30 and J usage is TRBJ2-7; 9 bases line up with TRBD2. This receptor was obtained from a man aged 18-30 years in good health. Some clones in this sample may be carry-over from other donors' samples. The sample comprised memory CD8+ T cells from PBMCs. Documented subset: CD45RO+ cells pooled with CCR7-negative TemRA cells. The CDR3 DNA follows: TGTGCCTGGAGTGTTAGCGGGAGTGGTTACGAGCAGTACTTC. Encoded protein: CAWSVSGSGYEQYF.